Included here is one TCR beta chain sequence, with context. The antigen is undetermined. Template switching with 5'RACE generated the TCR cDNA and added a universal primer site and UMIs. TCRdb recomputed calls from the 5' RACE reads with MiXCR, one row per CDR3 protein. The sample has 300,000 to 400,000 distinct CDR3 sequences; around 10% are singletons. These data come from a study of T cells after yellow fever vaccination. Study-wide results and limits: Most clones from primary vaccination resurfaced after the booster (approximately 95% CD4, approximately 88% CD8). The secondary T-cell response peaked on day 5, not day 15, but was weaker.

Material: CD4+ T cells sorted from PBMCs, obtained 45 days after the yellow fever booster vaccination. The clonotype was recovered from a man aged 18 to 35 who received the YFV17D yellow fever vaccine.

Here the CDR3 DNA reads TGTGCCAGCAGTCCTCAACAGGGTCAGCAGCCCCAGCATTTT. It codes for CASSPQQGQQPQHF. The chain has TRBV12-3 or TRBV12-4 and TRBJ1-5, with D perhaps TRBD1 (6 bases). CDR3 length: 14 residues. Trimming removed 5 bases at V and 7 bases at J, with 15 bases between.